These 15 T cell receptor beta chains were all obtained from the same sample, sequenced in a study of shared clonotypes between healthy human individuals. Libraries were prepared by immunoSEQ multiplex PCR; TCRdb keeps only in-frame clonotypes and omits some of them. The sample has 2,100,000 or so clones, approximately 94% seen once. Sequencing was performed on naive CD4+ T cells sorted from blood. The subset denotes: CD45RA+ positively selected. These receptors all stem from a young man in good health.

The chain carries TRBV11-2 and TRBJ2-1, with TRBD2 identical over 13 bases. The ends lost 5 bases at V and 4 bases at J; junction bases unmatched: 11. The CDR3 sequence is 18 residues long. The germline V gene encodes CDR1 SGHAT and CDR2 FQNNGV. CDR3 nucleotides: TGTGCCAGCAGCCTACAGAGACTAGCGGGGGGAGGTTACAATGAGCAGTTCTTC. The encoded protein is CASSLQRLAGGGYNEQFF.

The count of this clone is one. The chain combines TRBV10-2 with TRBJ2-3; TRBD2 is a possible D gene (6 bases). The CDR3 totals 16 residues. Trimming cost V 5 bases and J 3 bases, with 18 bases left between them. CDR1 and CDR2 from the germline V gene are WSHSY and SAAADI. Here the CDR3 DNA reads TGCGCCAGCAGTTCCAGAGGGCGGGAAGGGACAGATACGCAGTATTTT. Its translation: CASSSRGREGTDTQYF.

The chain is built from TRBV6-5 and TRBJ2-4, with TRBD2 matching over 7 bases. The CDR3 is made up of 16 amino acids. Per the germline V gene, CDR1 is MNHEY and CDR2 is SVGAGI. J was trimmed by 0 bases and V by 2 bases; bases with no gene match: 4. In nucleotides, the CDR3 is TGTGCCAGCAGTTACGGGGGGGATTTAGCCAAAAACATTCAGTACTTC. This sequence encodes CASSYGGDLAKNIQYF.

The rearrangement joins TRBV9 to TRBJ1-2, with D perhaps TRBD1 (6 bases). There are 14 residues in the CDR3. Germline CDR1 SGDLS, CDR2 YYNGEE. Trimming cost V 4 bases and J 5 bases, with 15 bases left between them. CDR3 sequence reads: CASSPQGNLYGYTF. As DNA, the CDR3 is TGTGCCAGCAGCCCGCAGGGGAACCTTTATGGCTACACCTTC.

DNA of the CDR3: TGTGCCAGCAGGCGGGACAGGAGTCCCTACGAGCAGTACTTC. Translating it yields CASRRDRSPYEQYF. The chain couples TRBV5-6 to TRBJ2-7; TRBD1 matches at 8 bases. The CDR3 has 14 residues. V shed 5 bases, J shed 2 bases, and the junction held 6 bases outside the gene matches. The germline gives CDR1 SGHDT, CDR2 YYEEEE.

The gene calls are TRBV4-1 and TRBJ2-7; D unresolved. Germline-derived CDR1 and CDR2 are MGHRA and YSYEKL. Trimming cost V 1 base and J 2 bases, with 12 bases left between them. The CDR3 sequence is 15 residues long. The CDR3 reads CASSQGLRPPYEQYF. CDR3 DNA: TGCGCCAGCAGCCAAGGGCTTCGCCCTCCCTACGAGCAGTACTTC.

The chain employs TRBV29-1 and TRBJ2-7, with TRBD1 matching 7 bases. CDR3 length: 13 amino acids. The ends lost 7 bases at V and 1 base at J; junction bases unmatched: 7. Germline V lookup: CDR1 SQVTM, CDR2 ANQGSEA. CDR3 amino acids: CSARDSNSYEQYF. As DNA, the CDR3 is TGCAGCGCCCGGGACAGCAATTCCTACGAGCAGTACTTC.

V usage is TRBV7-6 and J usage is TRBJ2-5; D may be TRBD2 (5 bases). The J call is doubtful: the DNA matches TRBJ2-7 better. The CDR3 is 11 amino acids. Germline CDR1 and CDR2: SGHVS and FNYEAQ. CDR3 nucleotides: TGTGCCAGCAGCCCGGGGAACGAGCAGTACTTC. This codes for CASSPGNEQYF.

The chain combines TRBV29-1 with TRBJ1-5; perhaps TRBD1 as D (5 bases). The germline V and J ends were trimmed by 4 bases and 2 bases, with 18 bases remaining between them. The CDR3 totals 16 residues. CDR1 is SQVTM and CDR2 is ANQGSEA in the germline V gene. CDR3 sequence (DNA): TGCAGCGTTGTACTCGTTGGGGGGTCGGGCAATCAGCCCCAGCATTTT. It yields the protein CSVVLVGGSGNQPQHF.

V and J are TRBV9 and TRBJ2-6; D remains ambiguous. The CDR3 length is 15 residues. Germline V CDR1 and CDR2: SGDLS, YYNGEE. V was pared by 6 bases and J by 1 base, with 11 bases between. The CDR3 DNA reads TGTGCCAGCACCCGGCCCGGATCTGGGGCCAACGTCCTGACTTTC. This codes for CASTRPGSGANVLTF.

The chain is built from TRBV25-1 and TRBJ2-5; D not certain. The CDR3 is made up of 13 amino acids. Trimming removed 3 bases from V and 2 bases from J, with 7 bases in between. The germline gives CDR1 MGHDK, CDR2 SYGVNS. This CDR3 is CASSEGPQETQYF. DNA for the CDR3: TGTGCCAGCAGTGAGGGCCCGCAAGAGACCCAGTACTTC.

This chain uses TRBV12-5 with TRBJ2-2; 9 nucleotides agree with TRBD2. V gave up 6 bases and J gave up 5 bases; unmatched junction bases: 13. Per the germline V gene, CDR1 is LGHNT and CDR2 is FRNRAP. This CDR3 contains 17 residues. CDR3 in DNA: TGTGCTAGTGGCGAGGGGCTAGCGGGAATTTGGACCGGGGAGCTGTTTTTT. As protein: CASGEGLAGIWTGELFF.

The chain uses TRBV10-2 and TRBJ1-2; D is undetermined. There are 14 residues in the CDR3. CDR1 WSHSY and CDR2 SAAADI come from the germline V gene. V lost 3 bases to trimming and J lost 8 bases, with 16 bases between them. CDR3 protein: CASSDLGEGAGYTF. CDR3 in DNA: TGCGCCAGCAGTGATCTGGGAGAAGGAGCGGGCTACACCTTC.

The chain recombines TRBV13 with TRBJ1-4; 8 bases are shared with TRBD1. Germline values: CDR1 PRHDT, CDR2 FYEKMQ (reference sequence). Losses at the gene ends were 5 bases for V and 4 bases for J; bases not matched to a gene: 6. The CDR3 has 15 amino acids. CDR3 residues: CASSVRGQVNEKLFF. The DNA of the CDR3 is TGTGCCAGCAGCGTGCGGGGACAGGTTAATGAAAAACTGTTTTTT.

The rearrangement links TRBV6-1 to TRBJ1-5; D is unresolved. Germline CDR1 and CDR2: MNHNS and SASEGT. The CDR3 has 12 amino acids. V lost 4 bases and J lost 7, with 8 bases in between. CDR3 nucleotides: TGTGCCAGCAGTGTTATTGGGCAGCCCCAGCATTTT. This codes for CASSVIGQPQHF.